This T cell receptor (beta chain) comes out of a study of shared clonotypes between healthy human individuals. Study background: Participating donors consisted of a couple of women and a few men aged 18 to 49.

General study points: The rarefaction results pointed to incomplete sorted-subset sequencing despite large depth.

V dropped 4 bases and J dropped 4 bases, with 16 bases sitting between them. Germline V gene lookup returns CDR1 GTSNPN and CDR2 SVGIG (reference sequence). The CDR3 runs 14 residues. Of note for this clone: Its antigen remains unidentified.

Investigators divided CD4+ cells into CD45RA+ naive and CD45RA-negative memory subsets. Sequencing used immunoSEQ multiplex PCR; TCRdb keeps in-frame clones, though not all of them. In the table there are roughly 2.6 million clones, approximately 94% of which are singletons. This TCR came from a young man in good health. The genes are TRBV30 and TRBJ1-1, with TRBD1 as a possible D gene (6 bases). Material: naive CD4+ T cells sorted from blood. Subset specified: CD45RA+ positively selected. CDR3 sequence reads: CAWTAGARGTEAFF. The CDR3 region has the DNA TGTGCCTGGACCGCAGGGGCAAGGGGCACTGAAGCTTTCTTT.